These 27 T cell receptor beta chains came from one sample sequenced in a study of blood T cell repertoires in COVID-19. Using immunoSEQ multiplex PCR, the repertoire was profiled, and TCRdb retains in-frame clones only, with some absent. The table records more than 80,000 clones, approximately 82% of them present only once. The specimen sequenced was peripheral blood. The receptors come from a woman in her 70s with acute or convalescent COVID-19.

The rearrangement joins TRBV2 to TRBJ1-1, with D maybe TRBD1 (6 bases). Trimming cost V 6 bases and J 1 base, with 9 bases left between them. Germline V gene sequence: CDR1 SNHLY, CDR2 FYNNEI. This CDR3 spans 13 amino acids. The CDR3 DNA is TGTGCCAGCAGCCTGGGACAGAACACTGAAGCTTTCTTT. This gives the protein CASSLGQNTEAFF. The variable domain in full, completed from reference TRBV2 and TRBJ1-1, reads EPEVTQTPSHQVTQMGQEVILRCVPISNHLYFYWYRQILGQKVEFLVSFYNNEISEKSEIFDDQFSVERPDGSNFTLKIRSTKLEDSAMYFCASSLGQNTEAFFGQGTRLTVV.

In this sample, this clone turned up once. The V call is TRBV5-5, the J call TRBJ2-1; 14 bases agree with TRBD2. The V segment lost 4 bases and the J segment 4 bases; nucleotides outside the gene matches: 4. Germline values: CDR1 SGHKS, CDR2 YYEKEE (reference sequence). There are 16 residues in the CDR3. CDR3 sequence: CASSGRLAGGYNEQFF. The CDR3 DNA is TGTGCCAGCAGCGGACGACTAGCGGGGGGGTACAATGAGCAGTTCTTC.

The chain couples TRBV2 to TRBJ2-5; maybe TRBD2 (5 bases). The CDR3 length is 11 residues. Germline CDR1 is SNHLY and CDR2 is FYNNEI. The V end lost 10 bases, the J end lost 5 bases, and 11 bases lay between the germline ends. The CDR3 sequence: CANDYEETQYF. CDR3 sequence (DNA): TGTGCCAACGACTATGAGGAGACCCAGTACTTC.

This clone has more than one count but fewer than ten. This chain links TRBV12-3 or TRBV12-4 with TRBJ1-6; no clear D gene. Trimming cost V 2 bases and J 12 bases, with 11 bases left between them. The CDR3 loop spans 13 amino acids. Written as DNA, the CDR3 is TGTGCCAGCAGTTTAATTCGGGGAATACCCCTCCACTTT. Protein product: CASSLIRGIPLHF.

This clone was detected a few times. The chain couples TRBV30 to TRBJ2-5; no definite D call. Germline assignment: CDR1 GTSNPN and CDR2 SVGIG (reference sequence). The CDR3 is made up of 13 amino acids. Trimming removed 0 bases from V and 3 bases from J, with 8 bases in between. CDR3 sequence: CAWSVFRKETQYF. In nucleotides, the CDR3 is TGTGCCTGGAGTGTATTCAGGAAAGAGACCCAGTACTTC.

V is TRBV7-9 and J is TRBJ1-3; D remains ambiguous. Per the germline V gene, CDR1 is SEHNR and CDR2 is FQNEAQ (reference sequence). Trimming took off 5 bases at V and 2 bases at J, with 13 bases between the two ends. The CDR3 is 15 residues long. The CDR3, as DNA: TGTGCCAGCAGCCTACGGTCCCCGGCTGGAAACACCATATATTTT. Encoded protein: CASSLRSPAGNTIYF.

In DNA, the CDR3 is TGTGCCAGCAGCGAAAGCGGACAGGGTGACACTGAAGCTTTCTTT. Amino acids: CASSESGQGDTEAFF. The chain combines TRBV7-9 with TRBJ1-1; 8 bases map to TRBD1. CDR1 and CDR2 from the germline V gene are SEHNR and FQNEAQ (reference sequence). The CDR3 is 15 amino acids. V was pared by 5 bases and J by 3 bases, with 8 bases of the junction left unmatched.

This chain links TRBV3-1 (or the pseudogene TRBV3-2) with TRBJ1-2, with a weak D call TRBD1 (5 bases). This CDR3 has 16 amino acids. V was trimmed by 4 bases and J by 7 bases, leaving 22 bases between them. Germline V gene lookup returns CDR1 LGHDT and CDR2 YNNKEL (reference sequence). CDR3 nucleotides: TGTGCCAGCAGCCGGGCCCAGGGTAACCCTCCGACTGGCTACACCTTC. Protein product: CASSRAQGNPPTGYTF.

The chain links TRBV4-1 to TRBJ1-1; D might be TRBD1 (5 bases). Germline V lookup: CDR1 MGHRA, CDR2 YSYEKL. V dropped 1 base and J dropped 3 bases, with 12 bases sitting between them. This CDR3 is built from 15 residues. The CDR3 bases are TGCGCCAGCAGCCAAGCTGGGACTTGGGACACTGAAGCTTTCTTT. This codes for CASSQAGTWDTEAFF.

The chain couples TRBV18 to TRBJ1-5, with D tentatively TRBD1 (5 bases). CDR3 size: 13 residues. V lost 5 bases to trimming and J lost 7 bases, with 12 bases between them. Germline CDR1 reads KGHSH; CDR2 reads LQKENI. CDR3 nucleotides: TGTGCCAGCTCAGACTCGCGGGACCAGCCCCAGCATTTT. The encoded protein is CASSDSRDQPQHF.

The V and J genes are TRBV7-8 and TRBJ1-2; D perhaps matches TRBD1 (5 bases). V dropped 5 bases and J dropped 4 bases, with 17 bases sitting between them. CDR1 is SGHVS and CDR2 is FQNEAQ in the germline V gene. The CDR3 runs 15 residues. CDR3 in DNA: TGTGCCAGCAGCAATCAGGACACCTCGATCTATGGCTACACCTTC. Protein: CASSNQDTSIYGYTF.

The chain is built from TRBV5-4 and TRBJ2-2, with TRBD1 as a possible D gene (6 bases). Germline V gives CDR1 SGHNT, CDR2 YYREEE (reference sequence). CDR3 length equals 15 residues. Trimming pared 4 bases from V and 3 bases from J, leaving 13 bases between. The DNA for the CDR3 is TGTGCCAGCAGCCATCCGGACAGAGACACCGGGGAGCTGTTTTTT. This codes for CASSHPDRDTGELFF.

The chain recombines TRBV30 with TRBJ2-7; 7 bases are shared with TRBD1. This CDR3 is built from 15 residues. Unmatched junction bases numbered 8, after V lost 3 bases and J lost 0 bases. Germline V gene lookup returns CDR1 GTSNPN and CDR2 SVGIG (reference sequence). Written as DNA, the CDR3 is TGTGCCTGGAGAAAAGCGACAGGGACCTCCTACGAGCAGTACTTC. It specifies CAWRKATGTSYEQYF. Filled out from reference TRBV30 and TRBJ2-7, the complete variable domain reads SQTIHQWPATLVQPVGSPLSLECTVEGTSNPNLYWYRQAAGRGLQLLFYSVGIGQISSEVPQNLSASRPQDRQFILSSKKLLLSDSGFYLCAWRKATGTSYEQYFGPGTRLTVT.

The chain employs TRBV5-1 and TRBJ2-5; 8 nucleotides agree with TRBD2. The CDR3 is 15 residues long. Looked up from germline, CDR1 is SGHRS and CDR2 is YFSETQ. Germline trimming cut 6 bases from V and 5 bases from J; bases unmatched to any gene: 12. The CDR3 sequence: CASMSGQPGGETQYF. CDR3 coding DNA: TGCGCCAGCATGTCCGGGCAACCGGGGGGGGAGACCCAGTACTTC. The full variable domain, rest sourced from reference TRBV5-1 and TRBJ2-5, is KAGVTQTPRYLIKTRGQQVTLSCSPISGHRSVSWYQQTPGQGLQFLFEYFSETQRNKGNFPGRFSGRQFSNSRSEMNVSTLELGDSALYLCASMSGQPGGETQYFGPGTRLLVL.

The V and J genes are TRBV6-5 and TRBJ1-1; 7 nucleotides agree with TRBD1. CDR3 size: 15 residues. J lost 8 bases, V lost 0 bases, and 9 bases had no gene match. Germline assignment: CDR1 MNHEY and CDR2 SVGAGI. Written as DNA, the CDR3 is TGTGCCAGCAGTTACTCGGGGTCGGGACAGTTGGAAGCTTTCTTT. Encoded protein: CASSYSGSGQLEAFF.

The chain couples TRBV5-1 to TRBJ2-5; TRBD1 matches at 9 bases. The V gene end was trimmed by 5 bases and the J gene end by 1 base; junction bases not matched to a gene: 3. CDR1 is SGHRS, CDR2 YFSETQ, per germline. The CDR3 spans 14 residues. DNA for the CDR3: TGCGCCAGCAGTTCGACAGGGGGCCAAGAGACCCAGTACTTC. It is translated as CASSSTGGQETQYF.

V gene TRBV5-1 combines with J gene TRBJ2-7, with 10 bases that match TRBD1. The V gene's germline CDR1 is SGHRS and CDR2 YFSETQ. The CDR3 loop spans 15 amino acids. V lost 0 bases to trimming and J lost 2 bases; unmatched junction nucleotides: 2. CDR3 in amino acids: CASSLVGQGAYEQYF. The CDR3 DNA reads as TGCGCCAGCAGCTTGGTAGGACAGGGGGCCTACGAGCAGTACTTC.

The chain couples TRBV19 to TRBJ1-2; weak D call: TRBD1 (6 bases). The germline gives CDR1 LNHDA, CDR2 SQIVND (reference sequence). The length of the CDR3 is 13 residues. Trimming stripped 9 bases from V and 2 bases from J, with 13 bases between. The CDR3 sequence is CASNLQGNYGYTF. CDR3 sequence (DNA): TGTGCCAGCAACTTACAGGGAAACTATGGCTACACCTTC.

The chain couples TRBV18 to TRBJ2-5, with D possibly TRBD2 on 6 matching bases. This CDR3 region has 16 residues. V was trimmed by 3 bases and J by 2 bases, leaving 16 bases between them. The germline CDR1 and CDR2 sequences are KGHSH and LQKENI. The CDR3 is CASSPSHGGKQETQYF. In nucleotides, the CDR3 is TGTGCCAGCTCACCGAGCCATGGGGGGAAACAAGAGACCCAGTACTTC.

V usage is TRBV19 and J usage is TRBJ2-6; 7 bases line up with TRBD1. The CDR3 consists of 16 residues. Germline V lookup: CDR1 LNHDA, CDR2 SQIVND (reference sequence). V shed 3 bases, J shed 6 bases, and the junction held 8 bases outside the gene matches. The CDR3 coding sequence is TGTGCCAGTAGTATGCTGCAAACAGGGGCGGCCAACGTCCTGACTTTC. Its protein product is CASSMLQTGAANVLTF.

This chain links TRBV18 with TRBJ1-2, with a tentative D call TRBD1 (5 bases). Trimming took 0 bases from V and 10 from J, leaving 12 bases between them. The CDR3 totals 13 residues. The germline V gene encodes CDR1 KGHSH and CDR2 LQKENI. CDR3 nucleotide sequence: TGTGCCAGCTCACCACCGGTCAGGGTGATCTACACCTTC. Its translation: CASSPPVRVIYTF.

This chain links TRBV5-1 with TRBJ1-1; a possible D gene is TRBD1 (5 bases). The CDR3 consists of 15 residues. Trimming removed 0 bases from V and 1 base from J, with 10 bases in between. CDR1 SGHRS and CDR2 YFSETQ come from the germline V gene. This CDR3 reads CASSLDGAENTEAFF. CDR3 DNA sequence: TGCGCCAGCAGCTTGGATGGGGCGGAGAACACTGAAGCTTTCTTT.

The rearrangement uses TRBV29-1 and TRBJ2-7; TRBD2 might be the D (5 bases). There are 14 residues in the CDR3. CDR1 and CDR2 (germline): SQVTM, ANQGSEA. With 1 base removed from V and 5 bases from J, the gap between germline ends came to 15 bases. CDR3 loop: CSVEAPGSRDEQYF. The CDR3 DNA is TGCAGCGTTGAAGCCCCGGGGTCTCGCGACGAGCAGTACTTC.

The CDR3 nucleotides are TGTGCCAGCAGCTTAGTATGGCAGGGCGCAACTAATGAAAAACTGTTTTTT. Residues: CASSLVWQGATNEKLFF. The chain has TRBV7-2 and TRBJ1-4; TRBD1 is a possible D gene (5 bases). The CDR3 spans 17 residues. Germline loops: CDR1 SGHTA, CDR2 FQGNSA. The germline V and J ends were trimmed by 1 base and 0 bases, with 12 bases remaining between them. Complete variable domain (other parts from reference TRBV7-2 and TRBJ1-4): GAGVSQSPSNKVTEKGKDVELRCDPISGHTALYWYRQSLGQGLEFLIYFQGNSAPDKSGLPSDRFSAERTGGSVSTLTIQRTQQEDSAVYLCASSLVWQGATNEKLFFGSGTQLSVL.

The gene calls are TRBV5-8 and TRBJ2-2; maybe TRBD2 (6 bases). Deletions cut 4 bases from V and 4 bases from J, with 8 bases between. This CDR3 comprises 13 residues. Germline V gene lookup returns CDR1 SGHTS and CDR2 YDEGEE. The CDR3 sequence: CASSRRVTGELFF. In DNA, the CDR3 is TGTGCCAGCAGCCGGAGGGTCACCGGGGAGCTGTTTTTT.

The DNA of the CDR3 is TGCGCCAGCACCGAAAGGGGGGGGGACGAACCCTACGAGCAGTACTTC. Amino acids: CASTERGGDEPYEQYF. V usage is TRBV5-1 and J usage is TRBJ2-7; a possible D gene is TRBD2 (7 bases). The CDR3 spans 16 residues. CDR1 and CDR2 (germline): SGHRS, YFSETQ. Trimming shortened V by 6 bases and J by 2 bases, and 21 bases separated the two germline ends.

This clone was recorded once. V is TRBV6-5 and J is TRBJ2-1; 7 positions agree with TRBD1. CDR3 length: 14 residues. Trimming removed 2 bases from V and 7 bases from J; junction bases left unmatched: 5. In germline, CDR1 is MNHEY, CDR2 SVGAGI. The CDR3 coding sequence is TGTGCCAGCAGTTACCCTGGGACAGTAAATGAGCAGTTCTTC. Translating it yields CASSYPGTVNEQFF.